This T cell receptor beta chain is drawn from a study of identical twins' blood T cells. General study results and limits: Shared CDR3 clonotype counts between two donors mainly tracked the product of their cloneset sizes, twins included.

Donors were six healthy women in three monozygous twin pairs. Libraries were made from RNA as TCR cDNA, using a modified protocol. One entry per CDR3 protein, called by TCRdb with MiXCR from the 5' RACE reads. The sample has 350,000 to 400,000 distinct CDR3 sequences, roughly 27% seen once. Regarding this clonotype: Antigen unknown.

The sample taken for sequencing was PBMCs. The origin of this receptor is a woman aged 18-50 years in good health.

The CDR3 nucleotides are TGTGCCAGCAGTCGTAGCCCCACCGGGACTAAGGAGACCCAGTACTTC. This encodes CASSRSPTGTKETQYF. V is TRBV9 and J is TRBJ2-5; the match to TRBD2 covers 7 bases. Per the germline V gene, CDR1 is SGDLS and CDR2 is YYNGEE. The CDR3 extends over 16 amino acids. J was trimmed by 5 bases and V by 5 bases; bases with no gene match: 15.